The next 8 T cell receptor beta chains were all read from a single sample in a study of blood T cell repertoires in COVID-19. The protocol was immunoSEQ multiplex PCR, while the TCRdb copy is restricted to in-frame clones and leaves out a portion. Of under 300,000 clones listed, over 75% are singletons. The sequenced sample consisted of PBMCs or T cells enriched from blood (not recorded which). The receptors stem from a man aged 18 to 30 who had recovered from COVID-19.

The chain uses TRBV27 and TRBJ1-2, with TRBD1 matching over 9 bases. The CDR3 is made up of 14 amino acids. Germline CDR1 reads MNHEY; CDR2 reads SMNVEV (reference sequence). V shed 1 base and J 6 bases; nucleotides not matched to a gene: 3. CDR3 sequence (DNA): TGTGCCAGCAGTTTATTAGGGACAGGGAATGGCTACACCTTC. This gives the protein CASSLLGTGNGYTF.

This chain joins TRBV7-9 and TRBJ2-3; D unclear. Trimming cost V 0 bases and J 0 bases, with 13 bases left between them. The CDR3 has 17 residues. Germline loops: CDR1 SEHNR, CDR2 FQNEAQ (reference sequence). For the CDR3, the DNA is TGTGCCAGCAGCTTAGCGGTACGCGAGTGGAGCACAGATACGCAGTATTTT. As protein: CASSLAVREWSTDTQYF.

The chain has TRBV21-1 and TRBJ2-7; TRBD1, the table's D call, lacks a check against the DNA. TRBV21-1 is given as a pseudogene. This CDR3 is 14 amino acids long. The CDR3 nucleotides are TGTGCCAGCAGCCCGAAGACAGGGGGCGACGAGCAGTACTTC. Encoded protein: CASSPKTGGDEQYF.

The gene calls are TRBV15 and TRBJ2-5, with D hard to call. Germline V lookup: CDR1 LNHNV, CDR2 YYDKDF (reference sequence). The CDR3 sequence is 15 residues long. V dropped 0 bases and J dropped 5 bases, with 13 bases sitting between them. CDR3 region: CATSRDSVTWETQYF. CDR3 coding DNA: TGTGCCACCAGCAGAGATTCGGTCACCTGGGAGACCCAGTACTTC.

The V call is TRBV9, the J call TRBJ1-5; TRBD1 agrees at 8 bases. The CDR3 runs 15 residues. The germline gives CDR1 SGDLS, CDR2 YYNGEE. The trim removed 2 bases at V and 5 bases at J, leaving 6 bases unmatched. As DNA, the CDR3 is TGTGCCAGCAGCGTCGGACAGGGAGCCTATCAGCCCCAGCATTTT. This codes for CASSVGQGAYQPQHF. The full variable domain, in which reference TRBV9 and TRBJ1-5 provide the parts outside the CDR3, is DSGVTQTPKHLITATGQRVTLRCSPRSGDLSVYWYQQSLDQGLQFLIQYYNGEERAKGNILERFSAQQFPDLHSELNLSSLELGDSALYFCASSVGQGAYQPQHFGDGTRLSIL.

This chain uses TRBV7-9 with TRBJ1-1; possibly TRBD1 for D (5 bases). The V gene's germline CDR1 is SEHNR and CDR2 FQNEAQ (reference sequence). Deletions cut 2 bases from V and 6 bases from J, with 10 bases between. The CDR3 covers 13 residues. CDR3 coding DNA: TGTGCCAGCAGCTTATCTGACAGTTCTGAAGCTTTCTTT. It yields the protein CASSLSDSSEAFF.

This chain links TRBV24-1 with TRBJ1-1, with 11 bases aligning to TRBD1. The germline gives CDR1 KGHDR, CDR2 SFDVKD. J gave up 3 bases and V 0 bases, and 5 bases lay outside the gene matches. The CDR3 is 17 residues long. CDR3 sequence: CATSDLRTGGEDTEAFF. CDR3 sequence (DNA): TGTGCCACCAGTGATTTGCGGACAGGGGGCGAAGACACTGAAGCTTTCTTT.

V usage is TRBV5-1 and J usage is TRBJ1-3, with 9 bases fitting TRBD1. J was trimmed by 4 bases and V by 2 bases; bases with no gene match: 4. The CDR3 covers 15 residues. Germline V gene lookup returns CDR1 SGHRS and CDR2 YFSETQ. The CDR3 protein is CASSLQGATGNTIYF. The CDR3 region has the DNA TGCGCCAGCAGCTTACAGGGGGCAACGGGAAACACCATATATTTT.